Each of the 10 T cell receptor beta chains below was sequenced from the same sample in a study of T cell responses to AZD1222 COVID-19 vaccine. TCRdb keeps only in-frame clones here, not all; method: immunoSEQ multiplex PCR. This table holds about 150,000 clones, around nine tenths found once. The sample consisted of peripheral blood, taken on day 0 of AZD1222 vaccination. The receptors stem from an adult in good health.

The J gene is TRBJ2-1, the V gene TRBV11-2; 7 bases map to TRBD1. The V gene end was trimmed by 5 bases and the J gene end by 0 bases; junction bases not matched to a gene: 7. Germline V gives CDR1 SGHAT, CDR2 FQNNGV. This CDR3 comprises 16 residues. As DNA, the CDR3 is TGTGCCAGCAGCCCTCCGGGACAGAGCTCCTACAATGAGCAGTTCTTC. Its translation is CASSPPGQSSYNEQFF.

V usage is TRBV6-5 and J usage is TRBJ1-5, with D possibly being TRBD1 (6 bases). Trimming cost V 6 bases and J 9 bases, with 18 bases left between them. CDR1 is MNHEY and CDR2 is SVGAGI in the germline V gene. The CDR3 runs to 14 residues. In DNA form, the CDR3 reads TGTGCCAGCAGCCCGAACAGGGTAGGTGGGCCCCAGCATTTT. It specifies CASSPNRVGGPQHF.

The V gene is TRBV27, the J gene TRBJ1-5; D gene unclear. Germline lookup yields CDR1 MNHEY and CDR2 SMNVEV (reference sequence). Trimming stripped 1 base from V and 7 bases from J, with 8 bases between. The CDR3 is made up of 13 amino acids. This CDR3 is CASSLWPGQPQHF. CDR3 nucleotide sequence: TGTGCCAGCAGTTTATGGCCTGGACAGCCCCAGCATTTT.

The chain uses TRBV2 and TRBJ1-1; 9 nucleotides align to TRBD1. Looked up from germline, CDR1 is SNHLY and CDR2 is FYNNEI. This CDR3 has 13 amino acids. Trimming at V came to 6 bases and at J to 1 base, leaving 0 bases not matched to a gene. CDR3 amino acids: CASRGQGNTEAFF. The CDR3 DNA follows: TGTGCCAGCAGGGGACAGGGGAACACTGAAGCTTTCTTT.

The chain combines TRBV9 with TRBJ1-4, with 8 bases matching TRBD1. Germline V CDR1 and CDR2: SGDLS, YYNGEE. This CDR3 spans 15 amino acids. V was pared by 4 bases and J by 7 bases, with 9 bases of the junction left unmatched. The CDR3 reads CASSRRTGTSEKLFF. CDR3 DNA sequence: TGTGCCAGCAGCAGGCGGACAGGGACTTCTGAAAAACTGTTTTTT.

The V and J genes are TRBV2 and TRBJ2-1; 9 bases match TRBD2. The CDR3 runs to 14 residues. CDR1 SNHLY and CDR2 FYNNEI come from the germline V gene. V shed 2 bases and J 6 bases; nucleotides not matched to a gene: 2. The CDR3 sequence is CASSELAGVNEQFF. The CDR3, as DNA: TGTGCCAGCAGTGAATTAGCGGGGGTCAATGAGCAGTTCTTC. Complete variable domain (other parts from reference TRBV2 and TRBJ2-1): EPEVTQTPSHQVTQMGQEVILRCVPISNHLYFYWYRQILGQKVEFLVSFYNNEISEKSEIFDDQFSVERPDGSNFTLKIRSTKLEDSAMYFCASSELAGVNEQFFGPGTRLTVL.

The V gene is TRBV6-5, the J gene TRBJ2-7; 9 bases match TRBD1. The germline V gene has CDR1 MNHEY and CDR2 SVGAGI. The V and J ends lost 0 bases and 3 bases, in that order; junction bases with no gene match: 6. The CDR3 loop spans 16 amino acids. The CDR3 reads CASSYSRKTGGYEQYF. In nucleotides, the CDR3 is TGTGCCAGCAGTTACTCGAGGAAGACAGGGGGCTACGAGCAGTACTTC.

This chain uses TRBV11-2 with TRBJ2-1; TRBD2 agrees at 9 bases. Germline V gene lookup returns CDR1 SGHAT and CDR2 FQNNGV. Trimming at V came to 5 bases and at J to 5 bases, leaving 10 bases not matched to a gene. The CDR3 has 16 residues. The CDR3 coding sequence is TGTGCCAGCAGCATCCTTAGCGGGGGCTTGAACAATGAGCAGTTCTTC. Translated, it gives CASSILSGGLNNEQFF.

The rearrangement links TRBV5-5 to TRBJ2-1; 12 nucleotides agree with TRBD2. The CDR3 has 16 amino acids. V was pared by 0 bases and J by 4 bases, with 2 bases of the junction left unmatched. Germline V gene sequence: CDR1 SGHKS, CDR2 YYEKEE (reference sequence). The CDR3 sequence is CASSLGLAGDYNEQFF. CDR3 coding DNA: TGTGCCAGCAGCTTGGGACTAGCGGGGGATTACAATGAGCAGTTCTTC.

The chain employs TRBV5-4 and TRBJ1-2; D may be TRBD1 (5 bases). The V and J ends lost 4 bases and 1 base respectively, with 14 bases between them. From germline, CDR1 is SGHNT and CDR2 YYREEE (reference sequence). The CDR3 is 15 residues long. This chain's CDR3 is CASSPQTAFNYGYTF. CDR3 DNA sequence: TGTGCCAGCAGCCCCCAGACAGCCTTTAACTATGGCTACACCTTC.